Shown below are 11 T cell receptor beta chains from a single sample sequenced in a study of control samples from healthy donors and cancer patients. Profiling relied on immunoSEQ multiplex PCR, and the TCRdb table lists in-frame clones only, not all of them. The data hold about 89,000 clones, with over 65% observed a single time. Sequenced material: blood. These receptors originate from a middle-aged woman in good health.

CDR3 coding DNA: TGTGCCAGCAGCCCACGCACCGGGGACCACGGCTACACCTTC. This translates into CASSPRTGDHGYTF. The chain links TRBV2 to TRBJ1-2; a weak D match, TRBD1 (5 bases). The CDR3 is 14 amino acids. CDR1 is SNHLY, CDR2 FYNNEI, per germline. Between the trimmed V and J ends, which lost 6 bases and 8 bases, there was a span of 19 bases. The variable domain in full, with the rest retrieved from reference TRBV2 and TRBJ1-2, is EPEVTQTPSHQVTQMGQEVILRCVPISNHLYFYWYRQILGQKVEFLVSFYNNEISEKSEIFDDQFSVERPDGSNFTLKIRSTKLEDSAMYFCASSPRTGDHGYTFGSGTRLTVV.

On this clone itself: Within the sample, other DNA sequences also encode this same CDR3. This rearrangement joins TRBV9 to TRBJ2-7; unclear D gene. The CDR3 totals 11 residues. Trimming left V 0 bases short and J 3 bases short, with 1 base between. Germline CDR1 reads SGDLS; CDR2 reads YYNGEE. The CDR3 region is CASSVGYEQYF. The CDR3 DNA is TGTGCCAGCAGCGTAGGCTACGAGCAGTACTTC.

The chain couples TRBV30 to TRBJ2-5, with 12 nucleotides matching TRBD1. V gave up 4 bases and J gave up 4 bases; unmatched junction bases: 4. Looked up from germline, CDR1 is GTSNPN and CDR2 is SVGIG (reference sequence). There are 14 residues in the CDR3. CDR3: CAWTRDRGRETQYF. CDR3 nucleotide sequence: TGTGCCTGGACCCGGGACAGGGGGCGAGAGACCCAGTACTTC. The whole variable domain, filled in from reference TRBV30 and TRBJ2-5, reads SQTIHQWPATLVQPVGSPLSLECTVEGTSNPNLYWYRQAAGRGLQLLFYSVGIGQISSEVPQNLSASRPQDRQFILSSKKLLLSDSGFYLCAWTRDRGRETQYFGPGTRLLVL.

This sequence joins TRBV27 and TRBJ2-7, with D possibly matching TRBD1 (6 bases). The CDR3 loop spans 15 amino acids. The germline gives CDR1 MNHEY, CDR2 SMNVEV (reference sequence). V dropped 2 bases and J dropped 0 bases, with 11 bases sitting between them. CDR3 loop: CASSLGQPSSYEQYF. The CDR3 DNA reads TGTGCCAGCAGTTTAGGACAGCCGAGCTCCTACGAGCAGTACTTC.

The chain employs TRBV5-1 and TRBJ2-7; D is possibly TRBD2 (6 bases). The V and J ends lost 0 bases and 5 bases respectively, with 12 bases between them. This CDR3 has 14 residues. Looked up from germline, CDR1 is SGHRS and CDR2 is YFSETQ. The chain's CDR3 is CASSLGYGEDEQYF. The CDR3 nucleotides read TGCGCCAGCAGCTTGGGTTACGGGGAGGACGAGCAGTACTTC.

This chain uses TRBV6-5 with TRBJ1-3; the D is unclear. V was trimmed by 6 bases and J by 2 bases, leaving 8 bases between them. The CDR3 consists of 13 residues. CDR1 is MNHEY, CDR2 SVGAGI, per germline. Here the CDR3 reads CASRGIAGNTIYF. CDR3 sequence (DNA): TGTGCCAGCAGGGGAATAGCTGGAAACACCATATATTTT.

The rearrangement joins TRBV7-3 to TRBJ1-1, with D hard to call. V lost 5 bases to trimming and J lost 2 bases, with 12 bases between them. Per the germline V gene, CDR1 is SGHTA and CDR2 is FQGTGA. The CDR3 spans 14 residues. For the CDR3, the DNA is TGTGCCAGCAGCCCCGGGCCCGTTAACACTGAAGCTTTCTTT. It is translated as CASSPGPVNTEAFF.

This chain uses TRBV4-1 with TRBJ1-1; TRBD1 matches at 8 bases. Germline CDR1 and CDR2: MGHRA and YSYEKL. V was pared by 1 base and J by 7 bases, with 5 bases of the junction left unmatched. The CDR3 is 14 residues long. CDR3 bases: TGCGCCAGCAGCCAAGGGACAGGGAGTCTTGAAGCTTTCTTT. Translated: CASSQGTGSLEAFF.

This chain links TRBV5-6 with TRBJ1-2; the match to TRBD1 covers 10 bases. CDR1 SGHDT and CDR2 YYEEEE come from the germline V gene. The CDR3 covers 15 residues. V dropped 4 bases and J dropped 3; count of bases not matched to a gene: 6. The CDR3 reads CASSLRQGAYYGYTF. The CDR3 region has the DNA TGTGCCAGCAGCCTCAGACAGGGGGCTTACTATGGCTACACCTTC.

The genes are TRBV20-1 and TRBJ1-1; D gene unclear. This CDR3 contains 14 residues. Per the germline V gene, CDR1 is DFQATT and CDR2 is SNEGSKA (reference sequence). Trimming removed 6 bases at V and 8 bases at J, with 22 bases between. CDR3 coding DNA: TGCAGTGCGAGTACTAGTAGAGGGTCACTCGAAGCTTTCTTT. It codes for CSASTSRGSLEAFF.

The chain employs TRBV30 and TRBJ1-3, with D unclear. Trimming removed 5 bases from V and 8 bases from J, with 10 bases in between. The CDR3 extends over 11 amino acids. Germline lookup yields CDR1 GTSNPN and CDR2 SVGIG (reference sequence). The DNA of the CDR3 is TGTGCCTGGTCGCCGGGTTACACCATATATTTT. It is translated as CAWSPGYTIYF. Together with reference TRBV30 and TRBJ1-3, the CDR3 gives the full variable domain: SQTIHQWPATLVQPVGSPLSLECTVEGTSNPNLYWYRQAAGRGLQLLFYSVGIGQISSEVPQNLSASRPQDRQFILSSKKLLLSDSGFYLCAWSPGYTIYFGEGSWLTVV.